Listed below are T cell receptor beta chains from one sample, sequenced in a study of cytomegalovirus exposure and HLA in healthy donors. The method was immunoSEQ multiplex PCR; TCRdb's version includes in-frame clones alone and lacks a portion of them. The sample lists about 140,000 clones; more than 65% were seen once. Input material: PBMCs. These receptors all come from a woman between 25 and 40 years old in good health and CMV-seronegative. CDR3s include the opening cysteine and the closing phenylalanine or tryptophan. Each record gives: D gene, clone size, V gene, J gene, CDR3 protein, CDR3 DNA. The D gene is left open where the match is weak. Size values are once, few and many counts, or a class for expanded clones, and some rows have none.

>TRBD2|.|TRBV6-6|TRBJ2-5
CASSYASGVQETQYF
TGTGCCAGCAGTTACGCTAGCGGGGTTCAAGAGACCCAGTACTTC
>TRBD1|few|TRBV7-2|TRBJ2-7
CASSFGQESYEQYF
TGTGCCAGCAGCTTCGGACAGGAGTCCTACGAGCAGTACTTC
>.|.|TRBV6-6|TRBJ2-7
CASSYRRVTSSYEQYF
TGTGCCAGCAGTTATCGACGGGTCACGAGCTCCTACGAGCAGTACTTC
>TRBD1|.|TRBV30|TRBJ2-5
CAWRRRQGYQETQYF
TGTGCCTGGAGAAGACGACAGGGGTACCAAGAGACCCAGTACTTC
>.|few|TRBV18|TRBJ2-1
CASSPRDLYNEQFF
TGTGCCAGCTCACCCCGGGATCTTTACAATGAGCAGTTCTTC
>.|.|TRBV7-2|TRBJ1-5
CASSSLGGGNQPQHF
TGTGCCAGCAGCTCCCTTGGGGGCGGGAATCAGCCCCAGCATTTT
>.|.|TRBV13|TRBJ1-1
CASSFMDRNTEAFF
TGTGCCAGCAGCTTTATGGACAGAAACACTGAAGCTTTCTTT
>.|.|TRBV28|TRBJ2-3
CASSFPAVYPTDTQYF
TGTGCCAGCAGTTTCCCAGCGGTTTACCCCACAGATACGCAGTATTTT
>TRBD1|few|TRBV18|TRBJ1-1
CASSQGAASEAFF
TGTGCCAGCTCACAGGGGGCTGCGTCTGAAGCTTTCTTT
>.|.|TRBV28|TRBJ1-2
CASSSLISSGYTF
TGTGCCAGCAGTTCGCTGATAAGTAGCGGCTACACCTTC
>.|.|TRBV7-2|TRBJ1-1
CASSFSQVNTEAFF
TGTGCCAGCAGCTTTTCGCAGGTTAACACTGAAGCTTTCTTT
>TRBD2|.|TRBV11-2|TRBJ2-3
CASSLETAGTHTQYF
TGTGCCAGCAGCTTAGAAACAGCGGGAACACATACGCAGTATTTT
>.|once|TRBV7-3|TRBJ2-3
CASSSTGADTQYF
TGTGCCAGCAGCTCGACAGGTGCCGATACGCAGTATTTT
>TRBD1|.|TRBV2|TRBJ2-6
CASNGQGRSSGANVLTF
TGTGCCAGCAACGGACAGGGGAGAAGTTCTGGGGCCAACGTCCTGACTTTC
>TRBD2|.|TRBV29-1|TRBJ2-1
CSAGGTSLVNEQFF
TGCAGCGCGGGGGGGACTAGCCTAGTCAATGAGCAGTTCTTC